This T cell receptor beta chain was obtained from a study of blood T cell repertoires in COVID-19 (dated by TCRdb to between 2020 and 2021). Regarding the study in general: Collaborator samples came from the United States, Italy and Spain and covered acute and convalescent phases of COVID-19. The prospective study material was composed of cDNA or gDNA derived from T cells, B-cell-depleted T cells, or PBMCs. The dataset comprised deeply sampled blood TCRbeta repertoires from subjects exposed to, actively infected with, or recovered from COVID-19. The repertoires were released in a freely available public database intended as a resource for research on the immune response to SARS-CoV-2. The samples were drawn from two sources: the first 160 participants of the ongoing ImmuneRACE study, and 1,254 subjects contributed by 6 global collaborators. Nearly every sample came with metadata listing a de-identified subject ID, COVID-19 status, age in years and sex. Where available, HLA class I and class II types were taken from metadata supplied by the sample provider and were not determined by assay-based typing. Beyond this particular receptor, the publication reports: The quantity of clinical and demographic metadata differed by source and by participant and was supplied without curation.

The immunoSEQ Assay, a bias-controlled multiplex PCR, was used to amplify TCRbeta CDR3 regions from genomic DNA. The study's own analysis went as follows. Nucleated cell counts per sample were estimated from amplification of reference gene primers within the assay. To quantify the absolute abundance of each unique TCRbeta CDR3 rearrangement, sequence reads were collapsed and filtered. For each sample, productive Simpson clonality was calculated by taking the square root of Simpson's diversity index across productive rearrangements. As stored in TCRdb, this immuneACCESS dataset retains in-frame rearrangements with V and J assigned. A fraction of the clones does not appear; measured against another copy, unresolved V genes explain less than half of the discrepancy, and the remainder lacks a known reason. V, J and clone size are those of that table, while D and trimming were read from the DNA. Counted in this sample were about 250,000 clones; 70% to 85% of them appeared once. The top ten constitute around 3.4% of the sample.

This clone was detected only a few times. This receptor's antigen is unknown. No base-level quality is on record; no much larger clone is a single base apart. Each collaborating institution followed its own protocols to collect whole blood in K2EDTA tubes. For TCRbeta analysis, collaborator samples were shipped as frozen whole blood, as isolated PBMCs, or as DNA extracted from either sample type. CDR1 and CDR2 (SGDLS, YYNGEE) derive from the germline V gene. The CDR3 goes from the cysteine to the phenylalanine over 14 residues. Here the CDR3 DNA is all that survives: 42 bases in frame from base 1. Trimming at the junction amounts to 0 bases on V and 3 bases on J, and the germline ends lie 10 bases apart.

Sequencing was carried out using peripheral blood. The chain employs TRBV9 and TRBJ2-7; TRBD1 is a weak D gene call, 5 bases matching. This sequence originates from a woman aged 80 or older with acute or convalescent COVID-19. The DNA is TGTGCCAGCAGCGTAGGCGTAGGGGACTACGAGCAGTACTTC. This yields the protein CASSVGVGDYEQYF.